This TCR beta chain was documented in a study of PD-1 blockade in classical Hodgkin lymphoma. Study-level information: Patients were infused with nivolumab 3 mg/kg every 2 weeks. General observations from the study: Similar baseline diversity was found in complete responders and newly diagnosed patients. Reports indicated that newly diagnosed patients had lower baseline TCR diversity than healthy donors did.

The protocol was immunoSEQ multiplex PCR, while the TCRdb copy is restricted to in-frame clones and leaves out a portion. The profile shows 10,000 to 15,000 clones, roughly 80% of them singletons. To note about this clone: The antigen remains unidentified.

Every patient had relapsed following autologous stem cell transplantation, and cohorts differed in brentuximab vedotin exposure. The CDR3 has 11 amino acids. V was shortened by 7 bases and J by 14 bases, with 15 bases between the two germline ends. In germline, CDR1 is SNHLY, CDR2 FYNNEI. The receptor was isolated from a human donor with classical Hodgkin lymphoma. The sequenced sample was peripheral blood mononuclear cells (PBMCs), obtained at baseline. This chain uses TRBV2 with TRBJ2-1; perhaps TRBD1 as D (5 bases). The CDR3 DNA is TGTGCCAGCACGTCTTGGCAGGGAAAGTTCTTC. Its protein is CASTSWQGKFF.